This record covers a single T cell receptor (beta chain). Its antigen is unidentified. The entry originates in a study of cytomegalovirus exposure and HLA in healthy donors. For the study at large: There were approximately 400 genotyped donors. Of these, roughly 86% fell in the genetic ancestry cluster associated with self-reported Caucasian donors. Points from the study as a whole: Earlier analysis looked at TCR beta V segments, and most were productive about 90% or about 30% of the time. Most TCR sequences proved rare, with some public TCRs found in many donors. Several of the most significant clusters were apparently associated with common viral pathogens in a later analysis.

Germline V gene lookup returns CDR1 SGHRS and CDR2 YFSETQ. CDR3 length: 15 amino acids. Trimming took off 4 bases at V and 4 bases at J, with 17 bases between the two ends. 60 Vbeta and 13 Jbeta primers were used in PCR. Assay: immunoSEQ multiplex PCR; the TCRdb copy retains only in-frame clones and omits some. The table lists around 190,000 clones, roughly 85% of them singletons. The clonotype comes from a woman between 45 and 60 years old in good health and CMV-seronegative. The sample taken for sequencing was PBMCs. V gene TRBV5-1 combines with J gene TRBJ1-2; a possible D gene is TRBD1 (6 bases). The CDR3 bases are TGCGCCAGCAGCCCCCCCGTTAGAGGGGGCTATGGCTACACCTTC. It specifies CASSPPVRGGYGYTF.